This note documents a single TCR beta chain sequence. Its target is not known. CDR3 length equals 13 residues. V lost 5 bases, J lost 5 bases, and 12 bases lay in between. CDR1 and CDR2 (germline): MGHDK, SYGVNS. Sequencing was performed with immunoSEQ multiplex PCR; in TCRdb, only in-frame clones are kept and a portion is missing. The sample holds about 93,000 clones, just under 95% seen once. The data were obtained in a study of graft-versus-host responses after intestinal transplantation. Whole-study findings and limits: The authors found GvH clones in recipient marrow, some appearing first in ileum or blood.

The chain joins TRBV25-1 to TRBJ1-2; no reliable D call. This material consisted of unstimulated CD8+ T cells sorted from spleen or lymph node cells, taken before intestinal transplant. The TCR comes from a human donor who received an intestinal transplant. In DNA, the CDR3 is TGTGCCAGCAGTCCCGGCAGGAAATATGGCTACACCTTC. Its protein is CASSPGRKYGYTF.